The T cell receptor (beta chain) under discussion was sequenced for a study of blood T cell repertoires in COVID-19 (dated by TCRdb to the early 2020s). Regarding the study in general: The collaborator samples originated in the United States, Italy and Spain and spanned the acute and convalescent phases of COVID-19. The material from the prospective study consisted of cDNA or gDNA derived from T cells, B-cell-depleted T cells, or PBMCs. Deeply sampled blood TCRbeta repertoires from subjects exposed to, actively infected with, or recovered from COVID-19 were included in the dataset. A de-identified subject ID, COVID-19 status, age in years and sex were almost always included in the sample metadata. Where HLA class I and class II types were available, the types were taken from metadata supplied by the sample provider, not from assay-based typing. The repertoires were released in a freely available public database intended as a resource for research on the immune response to SARS-CoV-2. The samples were drawn from the first 160 participants of the ongoing ImmuneRACE study and from 950 to 1,500 subjects provided by 6 global collaborators.

The immunoSEQ Assay, a bias-controlled multiplex PCR, was used to amplify TCRbeta CDR3 regions from genomic DNA. Under the source paper's analysis protocol: Within the assay, amplification of reference gene primers was used to estimate how many nucleated cells each sample contained. To quantify the absolute abundance of each unique TCRbeta CDR3 rearrangement, sequence reads were collapsed and filtered. For each sample, productive Simpson clonality was calculated as the square root of Simpson's diversity index over productive rearrangements. Drawn from immuneACCESS, this table holds only the in-frame rearrangements with V and J called that TCRdb kept. Clones are partly lost; checked studies trace under half to an unresolved V gene and leave the rest unexplained. V and J calls plus clone size are reproduced from that table; the DNA served to infer D and trimming. Present in this sample are 90,000 to 150,000 clones, 65% to 80% of which were seen just once. About 0.84% of the sample belongs to the ten largest clones.

The CDR3 runs 15 residues from the cysteine to the phenylalanine. The read is trimmed to its CDR3 DNA, 45 bases read in frame from base 1. From V the trimming removes 6 bases and from J it removes 2 bases, while the gene matches leave 7 bases of the junction unaccounted for. CDR1 and CDR2, looked up from the germline V gene (reference sequence), are LGHDT and YNNKEL. Collaborating institutions collected whole blood in K2EDTA tubes following their own protocols. For TCRbeta analysis, collaborators shipped samples as frozen whole blood, isolated PBMCs, or DNA extracted from either of those sample types. Results the study describes overall, beyond this receptor: Clinical and demographic metadata were provided uncurated, with the amount varying by source and participant.

Regarding this clone: What this receptor recognizes is not known. Base-call qualities are not available, and no considerably larger clone is one nucleotide away.

Material: peripheral blood. The sequence joins TRBV3-1 (or the pseudogene TRBV3-2) to TRBJ2-5; 9 junctional bases match TRBD2. The source is a human donor with acute or convalescent COVID-19. The donor label of this sample is uncertain. DNA sequence: TGTGCCAGCAGATCTGCGGGGGGGATGCAAGAGACCCAGTACTTC. It codes for CASRSAGGMQETQYF.